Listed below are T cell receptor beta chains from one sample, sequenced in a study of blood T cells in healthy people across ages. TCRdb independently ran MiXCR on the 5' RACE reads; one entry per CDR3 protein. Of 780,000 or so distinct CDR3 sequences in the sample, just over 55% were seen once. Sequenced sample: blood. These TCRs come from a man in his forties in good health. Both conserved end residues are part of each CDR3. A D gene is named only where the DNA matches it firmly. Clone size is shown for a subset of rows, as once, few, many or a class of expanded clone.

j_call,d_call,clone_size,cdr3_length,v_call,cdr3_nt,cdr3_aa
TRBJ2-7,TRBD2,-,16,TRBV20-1,TGCAGTGCTAGAGATGATAGCGGGAAAGTCTCCTACGAGCAGTACTTC,CSARDDSGKVSYEQYF
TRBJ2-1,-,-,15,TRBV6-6,TGTGCCAGCAGTCGCAACACGGGAGAGCTAGGTGAGCAGTTCTTC,CASSRNTGELGEQFF
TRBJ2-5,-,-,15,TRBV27,TGTGCCAGCAGTTGGACGGGTCTGGGAATGGAGACCCAGTACTTC,CASSWTGLGMETQYF
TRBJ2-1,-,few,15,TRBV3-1,TGTGCCAGCAGCCAAGAGGGTAGTTGGTACAATGAGCAGTTCTTC,CASSQEGSWYNEQFF
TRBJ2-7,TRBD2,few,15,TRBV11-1,TGTGCCAGCAGCTTAAGGCGGGAGGAGTCCTACGAGCAGTACTTC,CASSLRREESYEQYF
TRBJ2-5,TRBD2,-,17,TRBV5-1,TGCGCCAGCAGCTCCGCCGGGACTAGCGGGGGTGGGGAGACCCAGTACTTC,CASSSAGTSGGGETQYF
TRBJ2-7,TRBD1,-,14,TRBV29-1,TGCAGCGCGTCCGGGACAGGAATAACCTACGAGCAGTACTTC,CSASGTGITYEQYF
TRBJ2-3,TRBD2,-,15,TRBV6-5,TGTGCCAGCAGTTCAACTAGCGGGAGCGCAGGTACGCAGTATTTT,CASSSTSGSAGTQYF
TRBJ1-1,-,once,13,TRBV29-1,TGCAGCGTTGATGGGACCTGGGCCACTGAAGCTTTCTTT,CSVDGTWATEAFF
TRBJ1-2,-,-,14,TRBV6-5,TGTGCCAGCAGTTACTCCGCAGGGGCCCATGGCTACACCTTC,CASSYSAGAHGYTF
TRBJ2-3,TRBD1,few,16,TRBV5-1,TGCGCCAGCAGCAAAGAACTGGGGACAGGGGTGGATACGCAGTATTTT,CASSKELGTGVDTQYF
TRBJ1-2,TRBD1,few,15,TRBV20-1,TGCAGTGCTACCATGACAGGGACGGGCTTCGGTGGCTACACCTTC,CSATMTGTGFGGYTF
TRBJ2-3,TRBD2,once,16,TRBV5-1,TGCGCCAGCAGCTTGGTGGCGGGGGGGCGCCCCGATACGCAGTATTTT,CASSLVAGGRPDTQYF
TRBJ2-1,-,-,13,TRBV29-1,TGCAGCGTGGTCCCCCACCTTTACAATGAGCAGTTCTTC,CSVVPHLYNEQFF
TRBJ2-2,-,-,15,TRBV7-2,TGTGCCAGCAGTCCACTCCCGTCGAACACCGGGGAGCTGTTTTTT,CASSPLPSNTGELFF